This T cell receptor (beta chain) was documented in a study of control samples from healthy donors and cancer patients. The protocol was immunoSEQ multiplex PCR, while the TCRdb copy is restricted to in-frame clones and leaves out a portion. The sample has about 180,000 clones, almost 90% seen once. The V and J ends lost 1 base and 9 bases respectively, with 7 bases between them. The CDR3 length is 11 residues. Looked up from germline, CDR1 is LGHDT and CDR2 is YNNKEL (reference sequence). The sequenced sample consisted of blood. The V and J genes are TRBV3-1 (or the pseudogene TRBV3-2) and TRBJ2-7, with D unresolved. The sequence was collected from a woman aged 50 to 65 in good health. For the CDR3, the DNA is TGTGCCAGCAGCCAAGGGGGTCGGCAGTACTTC. As protein: CASSQGGRQYF.